This TCR beta chain derives from a study of Ad26.COV2.S vaccination and SARS-CoV-2 variants. Overall study context: Intramuscularly, Ad26.COV2.S was given either once or twice, 56 days apart.

Some clones are missing from TCRdb's copy, which holds only in-frame ones; the method was immunoSEQ multiplex PCR. Among about 390,000 clones listed, about nine tenths were seen once. J gave up 2 bases and V 0 bases, and 7 bases lay outside the gene matches. In germline, CDR1 is LGHNA, CDR2 YSLEER. The CDR3 is made up of 16 amino acids. The sample's treatment: roughly 19 received Ad26.COV2.S at low or high dose, single or two shots; about five received placebo; per-sample allocation not given. At day 63 after the first vaccine or placebo injection, samples were drawn. The clonotype originates from a person between 18 and 65 years old who received the Ad26.COV2.S COVID-19 vaccine or a placebo. This chain connects TRBV4-3 to TRBJ2-7, with 7 nucleotides matching TRBD2. The sample consisted of peripheral blood, taken in a trial of Ad26.COV2.S vaccine versus placebo. For the CDR3, the DNA is TGCGCCAGCAGCCAAGAATGGCTAGCGGATACCTACGAGCAGTACTTC. As protein: CASSQEWLADTYEQYF.